This T cell receptor (beta chain) is drawn from a study of cytomegalovirus exposure and HLA in healthy donors. The overall study: The use of the same platform for the 130 or so validation repertoires and the approximately 690 first-cohort repertoires was reported by a later analysis.

Profiled with immunoSEQ multiplex PCR; TCRdb holds only in-frame clones, not every one. The table lists 65,000 to 75,000 clones, 90% to 95% of them singletons. Comments on this clone: Its specificity is not known.

The CDR3 is 14 amino acids. Germline CDR1 WNHNN, CDR2 SYGVQD (reference sequence). With 8 bases removed from V and 2 bases from J, the gap between germline ends came to 13 bases. Findings and caveats of the study: The tendency of first-cohort TCR clusters to co-occur in the 100 to 150 validation repertoires emerged from a later analysis.

The V gene is TRBV10-1, the J gene TRBJ2-1, with D maybe TRBD2 (7 bases). The sample was PBMCs. The clonotype was recovered from a woman aged 18-29 years in good health and CMV-seropositive. CDR3: CASGSGGPYNEQFF. CDR3 in DNA: TGCGCCAGCGGTTCCGGGGGGCCCTACAATGAGCAGTTCTTC.